These 21 T cell receptor beta chains were all obtained from the same sample, sequenced in a study of identical twins (dated by TCRdb to the mid-2010s). The library was generated by 5' RACE. Sequencing relied on an Illumina HiSeq 2000. Clones were called with MiXCR by TCRdb after fastp trimmed the public reads at Q25, and only in-frame beta chains were retained. Rows with a matching CDR3 protein are joined into one entry that keeps the most common DNA and genes. This sample comprises some 790,000 distinct CDR3 sequences, about 18% of them detected only once. Of the sample, roughly 13% falls within the top ten clones. These same records also appear under a second study, on T cells expressing NK-cell markers.

Material: PBMCs. These receptors were taken from a woman younger than 35 in good health.

The chain employs TRBV7-3 and TRBJ2-7; the D is unclear. Trimming took off 2 bases at V and 2 bases at J, with 10 bases between the two ends. Germline CDR1 reads SGHTA; CDR2 reads FQGTGA. The CDR3 spans 14 residues. The CDR3 DNA reads TGTGCCAGCAGCTTAGCTCCCGGAACCTACGAGCAGTACTTC. Amino acids: CASSLAPGTYEQYF.

The rearrangement uses TRBV5-1 and TRBJ1-5; tentatively, D is TRBD1 (6 bases). The germline V and J ends were trimmed by 0 bases and 9 bases, with 16 bases remaining between them. The germline V gene has CDR1 SGHRS and CDR2 YFSETQ. The CDR3 covers 15 residues. The CDR3 spells CASSLDGRGATPQHF. The CDR3 DNA follows: TGCGCCAGCAGCTTGGACGGTCGGGGGGCGACGCCCCAGCATTTT. The whole variable domain, remainder taken from reference TRBV5-1 and TRBJ1-5, is KAGVTQTPRYLIKTRGQQVTLSCSPISGHRSVSWYQQTPGQGLQFLFEYFSETQRNKGNFPGRFSGRQFSNSRSEMNVSTLELGDSALYLCASSLDGRGATPQHFGDGTRLSIL.

V usage is TRBV5-1 and J usage is TRBJ2-1; 12 nucleotides line up with TRBD2. Germline CDR1 and CDR2: SGHRS and YFSETQ. Trimming at V came to 4 bases and at J to 10 bases, leaving 24 bases not matched to a gene. This CDR3 has 20 amino acids. For the CDR3, the DNA is TGCGCCAGCAGCACACCCGACGGGGGCGATTGGACTAGCGGGACTCGGGAGCAGTTCTTC. It codes for CASSTPDGGDWTSGTREQFF.

This clonotype was detected a few times. This chain uses TRBV12-3 or TRBV12-4 with TRBJ1-2; 9 bases agree with TRBD1. This CDR3 has 16 residues. V shed 2 bases and J 3 bases; nucleotides not matched to a gene: 7. The CDR3 is CASSLRGTGKDYGYTF. CDR3 nucleotides: TGTGCCAGCAGTTTACGCGGGACAGGGAAGGACTATGGCTACACCTTC.

This clonotype showed up just once. The chain joins TRBV11-2 to TRBJ2-1; TRBD2 aligns across 13 bases. Germline CDR1 and CDR2: SGHAT and FQNNGV. The CDR3 has 19 residues. Losses at the gene ends were 5 bases for V and 10 bases for J; bases not matched to a gene: 20. CDR3 sequence: CASSTGRGLAGEYKREQFF. CDR3 DNA sequence: TGTGCCAGCAGCACTGGGCGTGGACTAGCGGGAGAATACAAGCGGGAGCAGTTCTTC. Together with reference TRBV11-2 and TRBJ2-1, the CDR3 gives the full variable domain: EAGVAQSPRYKIIEKRQSVAFWCNPISGHATLYWYQQILGQGPKLLIQFQNNGVVDDSQLPKDRFSAERLKGVDSTLKIQPAKLEDSAVYLCASSTGRGLAGEYKREQFFGPGTRLTVL.

The V and J genes are TRBV6-2 or TRBV6-3 and TRBJ2-7; a possible D gene is TRBD2 (5 bases). This CDR3 has 14 amino acids. CDR1 and CDR2 (germline): MNHEY, SVGEGT. V lost 2 bases and J lost 4, with 12 bases in between. This chain's CDR3 is CASSYGETLYEQYF. CDR3 DNA sequence: TGTGCCAGCAGTTACGGGGAGACACTTTACGAGCAGTACTTC.

This clonotype was observed a few times. The chain has TRBV20-1 and TRBJ2-1, with D maybe TRBD2 (5 bases). Germline V gives CDR1 DFQATT, CDR2 SNEGSKA (reference sequence). The V gene lost 8 bases and the J gene lost 8 bases, with 16 bases spanning the gap. The CDR3 is made up of 12 amino acids. DNA for the CDR3: TGCAGTTCTCATCCCCTCGGGGATGAGCAGTTCTTC. Protein product: CSSHPLGDEQFF.

This clonotype was counted only a few times. The rearrangement joins TRBV5-1 to TRBJ1-5, with D unresolved. The V gene's germline CDR1 is SGHRS and CDR2 YFSETQ. V was clipped by 0 bases and J by 11 bases, with 12 bases between them. The CDR3 is 13 amino acids. Written as DNA, the CDR3 is TGCGCCAGCAGCTTGGCCGTCGGGTCGGCCCAGCATTTT. Translating gives CASSLAVGSAQHF.

There are a few counts of this clonotype. The rearrangement uses TRBV5-1 and TRBJ2-1, with D tentatively TRBD2 (5 bases). V lost 2 bases and J lost 5, with 11 bases in between. The germline V gene has CDR1 SGHRS and CDR2 YFSETQ. The CDR3 loop spans 14 amino acids. Written as DNA, the CDR3 is TGCGCCAGCAGCTTAGCGGAGCCCCACAATGAGCAGTTCTTC. It is translated as CASSLAEPHNEQFF.

As regards this clonotype: A much more abundant neighbour one base away suggests this may be a read error. Here the CDR3 omits its conserved ending phenylalanine or tryptophan, so a read error is the likely source. V is TRBV20-1 and J is TRBJ2-7, with D unresolved. The CDR3 covers 12 residues. V gave up 1 base and J gave up 4 bases, with 8 bases separating them. CDR1 DFQATT and CDR2 SNEGSKA come from the germline V gene (reference sequence). The CDR3 bases are TGCAGTGCTAGAGGGATGAAGTACGAGCAGTACTCC. It codes for CSARGMKYEQYS.

The V and J genes are TRBV19 and TRBJ2-3; the D gene is possibly TRBD1 (6 bases). Deletions cut 3 bases from V and 0 bases from J, with 16 bases between. CDR1 LNHDA and CDR2 SQIVND come from the germline V gene (reference sequence). The CDR3 loop spans 17 amino acids. DNA of the CDR3: TGTGCCAGTAGTATCCGAACCGGGGACACGAGCACAGATACGCAGTATTTT. It translates to CASSIRTGDTSTDTQYF. The variable domain in full, with the rest retrieved from reference TRBV19 and TRBJ2-3, is DGGITQSPKYLFRKEGQNVTLSCEQNLNHDAMYWYRQDPGQGLRLIYYSQIVNDFQKGDIAEGYSVSREKKESFPLTVTSAQKNPTAFYLCASSIRTGDTSTDTQYFGPGTRLTVL.

This clonotype was counted only a few times. The V and J genes are TRBV28 and TRBJ2-1; 7 positions agree with TRBD2. Germline values: CDR1 MDHEN, CDR2 SYDVKM. The ends lost 3 bases at V and 8 bases at J; junction bases unmatched: 13. This CDR3 has 16 residues. The CDR3 spells CASSFPTSLTGDEQFF. CDR3 DNA sequence: TGTGCCAGCAGTTTCCCGACTAGCCTTACTGGGGATGAGCAGTTCTTC.

CDR3 bases: TGTGCCAGCAGTTCCCTGACTAGCGGTTACAATGAGCAGTTCTTC. Translation: CASSSLTSGYNEQFF. This chain connects TRBV12-3 or TRBV12-4 to TRBJ2-1; 9 bases line up with TRBD2. The CDR3 runs to 15 residues. Trimming at V came to 4 bases and at J to 4 bases, leaving 5 bases not matched to a gene.

There are a few counts of this clonotype. V is TRBV7-9 and J is TRBJ2-1, with D tentatively TRBD1 or TRBD2 (5 bases each). This CDR3 is 15 amino acids long. Looked up from germline, CDR1 is SEHNR and CDR2 is FQNEAQ (reference sequence). V lost 5 bases, J lost 0 bases, and 11 bases lay in between. CDR3 protein: CASSNPGSSYNEQFF. CDR3 in DNA: TGTGCCAGCAGCAATCCAGGGAGCTCCTACAATGAGCAGTTCTTC.

This clonotype was seen a handful of times. The CDR3 DNA sequence: TGTGCCAGCAGTCCCTGGGACAGGGGATCAAGGGCTGAAGCTTTCTTT. Amino acid sequence: CASSPWDRGSRAEAFF. The chain employs TRBV12-3 or TRBV12-4 and TRBJ1-1, with 10 bases matching TRBD1. CDR3 length equals 16 residues. J lost 6 bases, V lost 5 bases, and 12 bases had no gene match.

The chain combines TRBV11-1 with TRBJ2-6; D possibly corresponds to TRBD1 (6 bases). This CDR3 has 18 amino acids. V lost 5 bases to trimming and J lost 0 bases, with 17 bases between them. Germline loops: CDR1 SGHAT, CDR2 FQDESV (reference sequence). CDR3 loop: CASSTSRDKLSGANVLTF. Here the CDR3 DNA reads TGTGCCAGCAGCACGAGCAGGGACAAGCTCTCTGGGGCCAACGTCCTGACTTTC. The full variable domain, in which reference TRBV11-1 and TRBJ2-6 provide the parts outside the CDR3, is EAEVAQSPRYKITEKSQAVAFWCDPISGHATLYWYRQILGQGPELLVQFQDESVVDDSQLPKDRFSAERLKGVDSTLKIQPAELGDSAMYLCASSTSRDKLSGANVLTFGAGSRLTVL.

This clonotype was counted only a few times. The rearrangement links TRBV20-1 to TRBJ2-3; TRBD2 matches at 10 bases. Germline assignment: CDR1 DFQATT and CDR2 SNEGSKA (reference sequence). V dropped 1 base and J dropped 6; count of bases not matched to a gene: 10. The CDR3 spans 16 residues. The CDR3 DNA sequence: TGCAGTGCTAGAGCTCTAGCGGGGGCCTCCCCGGATACGCAGTATTTT. Translated, it gives CSARALAGASPDTQYF.

The rearrangement uses TRBV7-2 and TRBJ2-3, with TRBD2 matching over 8 bases. The germline gives CDR1 SGHTA, CDR2 FQGNSA. The J segment lost 2 bases and the V segment lost 5 bases, leaving 6 bases of the junction unmatched. The CDR3 has 15 residues. The CDR3 DNA reads as TGTGCCAGCAGCCGAACGCGGGGGGACACAGATACGCAGTATTTT. Residues: CASSRTRGDTDTQYF. Full variable domain (outside the CDR3, taken from reference TRBV7-2 and TRBJ2-3): GAGVSQSPSNKVTEKGKDVELRCDPISGHTALYWYRQSLGQGLEFLIYFQGNSAPDKSGLPSDRFSAERTGGSVSTLTIQRTQQEDSAVYLCASSRTRGDTDTQYFGPGTRLTVL.

V usage is TRBV12-3 or TRBV12-4 and J usage is TRBJ2-7, with D maybe TRBD2 (5 bases). The V end was cut by 6 bases, the J end by 2 bases, with 14 bases between. This CDR3 is 14 amino acids long. The CDR3 protein is CASRPAGMTYEQYF. CDR3 DNA sequence: TGTGCCAGCAGGCCAGCCGGGATGACCTACGAGCAGTACTTC.

J is TRBJ2-3 and V is TRBV29-1, with TRBD2 identical over 14 bases. The CDR3 consists of 16 residues. Germline CDR1 reads SQVTM; CDR2 reads ANQGSEA. The ends lost 7 bases at V and 5 bases at J; junction bases unmatched: 11. The CDR3 DNA reads TGCAGCGCCCTTCCGGGACTAGCGGGAGAGCAAGATACGCAGTATTTT. Amino acid sequence: CSALPGLAGEQDTQYF.

This clonotype turned up a few times. The chain has TRBV12-3 or TRBV12-4 and TRBJ2-5; 7 nucleotides line up with TRBD2. The junction had 12 bases not matched to a gene; V was cut back by 5 bases and J by 9 bases. The CDR3 is 14 residues long. The CDR3 DNA reads TGTGCCAGCAGTCCGGACGGGGGGACGGGGGCCCAGTACTTC. This encodes CASSPDGGTGAQYF.